One TCR beta chain is described in this entry. The data were taken from a study of T-cell memory formation after mild COVID-19. The trim removed 5 bases at V and 5 bases at J, leaving 14 bases unmatched. This CDR3 is built from 17 residues. Germline loops: CDR1 LGHNA, CDR2 YSLEER. One entry per CDR3 protein results from TCRdb running MiXCR on the 5' RACE reads. The sample yields some 260,000 distinct CDR3 sequences, about 16% seen once. The sample consisted of PBMCs or a T cell subset sorted from them (not recorded which). This receptor was taken from a man between 18 and 35 years old who had mild COVID-19 (a few samples of this study predate the infection). Cell type and time point are not known. The J gene is TRBJ2-2, the V gene TRBV4-3; TRBD2 aligns across 7 bases. CDR3 DNA: TGCGCCAGCAGCAGGGAGGGCGGAAATGATAGGACCGGGGAGCTGTTTTTT. The encoded protein is CASSREGGNDRTGELFF.